One and the same sample provided the 10 T cell receptor beta chains below, sequenced in a study of early T cells in non-severe SARS-CoV-2 infection (dated by TCRdb to about 2021). Library preparation used 5' RACE. Sequencer: NextSeq 500. TCRdb itself trimmed the public reads at Q25 with fastp, ran MiXCR and retained productive beta chains. Each record represents a unique CDR3 protein, reported with the most common genes and DNA among its rows. A total of tens of thousands of distinct CDR3 sequences appear in this sample, about 10% of them only once. The ten largest clones take up more than 1.5% of the sample. Sequences were obtained from whole blood. These receptors all stem from an adult who was a healthcare worker with PCR-confirmed SARS-CoV-2 infection or an uninfected control (not recorded which).

There are a few counts of this clonotype. The gene calls are TRBV19 and TRBJ1-6; D gene uncertain. The CDR3 is 13 residues long. CDR1 is LNHDA and CDR2 is SQIVND in the germline V gene (reference sequence). Trimming shortened V by 6 bases and J by 7 bases, and 10 bases separated the two germline ends. For the CDR3, the DNA is TGTGCCAGTAGCGAGGCCAGAAATTCACCCCTCCACTTT. This translates into CASSEARNSPLHF.

This clonotype was found a few times. V is TRBV6-6 and J is TRBJ2-1, with 7 bases fitting TRBD1. Germline values: CDR1 MNHNY, CDR2 SVGAGI (reference sequence). This CDR3 has 17 amino acids. Trimming cost V 0 bases and J 8 bases; bases outside gene matches: 13. The CDR3 bases are TGTGCCAGCAGTTACTCGGCCGACAGGGTGGTATCCGATGAGCAGTTCTTC. Its translation is CASSYSADRVVSDEQFF.

A few counts support this clonotype. This rearrangement joins TRBV4-2 to TRBJ2-5, with 12 positions matching TRBD2. Germline V gene sequence: CDR1 LGHNA, CDR2 YNFKEQ. This CDR3 comprises 20 residues. J was trimmed by 5 bases and V by 1 base; bases with no gene match: 17. This chain's CDR3 is CASSQGNLAGGPGKSETQYF. The CDR3 region has the DNA TGTGCCAGCAGCCAAGGGAACCTAGCGGGGGGGCCGGGGAAGTCGGAGACCCAGTACTTC.

The table lists this clonotype with many counts. CDR3 amino acids: CSVVTGEAYEQYF. For the CDR3, the DNA is TGCAGCGTTGTTACAGGGGAAGCCTACGAGCAGTACTTC. The gene calls are TRBV29-1 and TRBJ2-7; 7 bases align to TRBD1. Germline trimming cut 4 bases from V and 2 bases from J; bases unmatched to any gene: 5. CDR1 SQVTM and CDR2 ANQGSEA come from the germline V gene. The CDR3 totals 13 residues.

This clonotype was recorded many times. The rearrangement uses TRBV19 and TRBJ1-4; 7 bases are shared with TRBD1. Unmatched junction bases numbered 5, after V lost 5 bases and J lost 8 bases. Germline V gene sequence: CDR1 LNHDA, CDR2 SQIVND (reference sequence). The CDR3 contains 13 residues. CDR3 nucleotide sequence: TGTGCCAGTAGTGCCGACAGGGAAGAAAAACTGTTTTTT. This encodes CASSADREEKLFF.

This clonotype counts as medium-sized. The chain recombines TRBV11-2 with TRBJ2-1; TRBD2 aligns across 7 bases. Per germline, CDR1 SGHAT and CDR2 FQNNGV. This CDR3 contains 17 residues. The ends lost 7 bases at V and 2 bases at J; junction bases unmatched: 14. The chain's CDR3 is CASTMGGLGRTYNEQFF. CDR3 nucleotides: TGTGCCAGCACCATGGGCGGACTAGGAAGGACCTACAATGAGCAGTTCTTC. The variable domain in full, completed from reference TRBV11-2 and TRBJ2-1, reads EAGVAQSPRYKIIEKRQSVAFWCNPISGHATLYWYQQILGQGPKLLIQFQNNGVVDDSQLPKDRFSAERLKGVDSTLKIQPAKLEDSAVYLCASTMGGLGRTYNEQFFGPGTRLTVL.

This rearrangement joins TRBV5-1 to TRBJ2-5; the match to TRBD2 covers 10 bases. J gave up 4 bases and V 4 bases, and 7 bases lay outside the gene matches. Germline CDR1 and CDR2: SGHRS and YFSETQ. This CDR3 is built from 15 residues. CDR3 sequence reads: CASSPGLAAVETQYF. The CDR3 DNA sequence: TGCGCCAGCAGCCCCGGACTAGCGGCGGTAGAGACCCAGTACTTC.

The V call is TRBV5-1, the J call TRBJ2-7, with D perhaps assigned TRBD1 or TRBD2 (5 bases each). With 4 bases removed from V and 5 bases from J, the gap between germline ends came to 19 bases. The CDR3 has 15 residues. The germline gives CDR1 SGHRS, CDR2 YFSETQ. Here the CDR3 reads CASSVTGTPVDEQYF. CDR3 DNA: TGCGCCAGCAGCGTTACCGGGACCCCGGTCGACGAGCAGTACTTC.

The sample holds many counts of this clonotype. V usage is TRBV18 and J usage is TRBJ1-3; D is unclear. CDR3 length: 12 amino acids. Deletions cut 6 bases from V and 4 bases from J, with 7 bases between. Germline CDR1 is KGHSH and CDR2 is LQKENI. The CDR3 region has the DNA TGTGCCAGCTCGGACGGAGGAAACACCATATATTTT. Amino acid sequence: CASSDGGNTIYF.

This clonotype appeared many times. The rearrangement joins TRBV20-1 to TRBJ1-3; 8 bases map to TRBD1. Germline CDR1 and CDR2: DFQATT and SNEGSKA (reference sequence). CDR3 length equals 14 residues. With 5 bases clipped from V and 4 bases from J, the junction kept 7 bases outside the gene matches. The CDR3 protein is CSARDRRLGNTIYF. CDR3 coding DNA: TGCAGTGCTCGGGACAGGCGCCTCGGAAACACCATATATTTT.